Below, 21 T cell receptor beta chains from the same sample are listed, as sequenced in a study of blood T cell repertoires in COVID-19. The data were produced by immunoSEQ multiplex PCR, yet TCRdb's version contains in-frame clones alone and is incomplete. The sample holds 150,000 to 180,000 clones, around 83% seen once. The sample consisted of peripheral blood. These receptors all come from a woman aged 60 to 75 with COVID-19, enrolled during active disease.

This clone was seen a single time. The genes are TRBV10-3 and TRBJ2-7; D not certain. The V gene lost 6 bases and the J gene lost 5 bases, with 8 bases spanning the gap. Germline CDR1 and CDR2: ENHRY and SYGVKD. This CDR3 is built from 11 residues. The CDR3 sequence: CAIRVHDEQYV. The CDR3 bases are TGTGCCATCAGGGTACATGACGAGCAGTACGTC.

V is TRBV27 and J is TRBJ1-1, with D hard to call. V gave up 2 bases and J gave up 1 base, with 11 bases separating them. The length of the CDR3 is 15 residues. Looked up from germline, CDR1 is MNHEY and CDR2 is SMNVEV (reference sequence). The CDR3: CASSLAGIRNTEAFF. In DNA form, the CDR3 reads TGTGCCAGCAGTTTAGCGGGGATTAGGAACACTGAAGCTTTCTTT.

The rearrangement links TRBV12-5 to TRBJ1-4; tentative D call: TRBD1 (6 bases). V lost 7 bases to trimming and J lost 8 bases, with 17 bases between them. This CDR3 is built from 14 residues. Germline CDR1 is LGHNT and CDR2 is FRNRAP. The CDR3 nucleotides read TGTGCTAGTGCCCCCGACAGGTGGTTGGAAAAACTGTTTTTT. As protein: CASAPDRWLEKLFF.

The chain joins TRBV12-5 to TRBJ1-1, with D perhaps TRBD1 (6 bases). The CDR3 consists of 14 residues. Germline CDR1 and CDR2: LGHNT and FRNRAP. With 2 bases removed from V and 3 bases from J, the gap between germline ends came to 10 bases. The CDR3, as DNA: TGTGCTAGTGGTTTGACAGGGAGGGACACTGAAGCTTTCTTT. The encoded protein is CASGLTGRDTEAFF.

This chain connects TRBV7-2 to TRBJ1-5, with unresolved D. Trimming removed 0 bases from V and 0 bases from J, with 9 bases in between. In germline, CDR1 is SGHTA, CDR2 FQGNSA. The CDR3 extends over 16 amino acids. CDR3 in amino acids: CASSLAASYSNQPQHF. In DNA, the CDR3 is TGTGCCAGCAGCTTAGCTGCGTCCTATAGCAATCAGCCCCAGCATTTT.

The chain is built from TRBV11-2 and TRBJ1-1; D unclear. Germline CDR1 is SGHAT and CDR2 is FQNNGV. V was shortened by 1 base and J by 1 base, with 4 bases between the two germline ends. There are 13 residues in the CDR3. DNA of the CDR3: TGTGCCAGCAGCTTAGTCGGGAACACTGAAGCTTTCTTT. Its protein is CASSLVGNTEAFF.

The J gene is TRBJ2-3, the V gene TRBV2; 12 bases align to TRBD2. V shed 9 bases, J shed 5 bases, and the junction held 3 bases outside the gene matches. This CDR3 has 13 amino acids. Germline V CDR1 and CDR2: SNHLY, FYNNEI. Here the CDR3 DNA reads TGTGCCAGTCAGACTAGCGGGAGAGATACGCAGTATTTT. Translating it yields CASQTSGRDTQYF.

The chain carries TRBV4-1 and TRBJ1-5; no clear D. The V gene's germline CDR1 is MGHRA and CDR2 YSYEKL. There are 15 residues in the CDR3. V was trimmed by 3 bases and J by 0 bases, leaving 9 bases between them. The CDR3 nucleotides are TGCGCCAGCAGCCAGGTAGAAAGTAGCAATCAGCCCCAGCATTTT. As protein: CASSQVESSNQPQHF.

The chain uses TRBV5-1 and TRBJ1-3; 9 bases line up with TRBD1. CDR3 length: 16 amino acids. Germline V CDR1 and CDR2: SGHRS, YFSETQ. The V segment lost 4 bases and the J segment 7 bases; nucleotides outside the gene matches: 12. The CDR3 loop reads CASSPQVGGQGNTIYF. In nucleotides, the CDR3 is TGCGCCAGCAGCCCTCAAGTGGGGGGACAGGGCAACACCATATATTTT.

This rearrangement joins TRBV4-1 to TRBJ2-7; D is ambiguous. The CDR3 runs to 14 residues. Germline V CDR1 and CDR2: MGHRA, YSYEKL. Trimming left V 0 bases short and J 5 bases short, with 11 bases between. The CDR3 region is CASSQDRLPDEQYF. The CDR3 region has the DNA TGCGCCAGCAGCCAAGATCGACTCCCGGACGAGCAGTACTTC.

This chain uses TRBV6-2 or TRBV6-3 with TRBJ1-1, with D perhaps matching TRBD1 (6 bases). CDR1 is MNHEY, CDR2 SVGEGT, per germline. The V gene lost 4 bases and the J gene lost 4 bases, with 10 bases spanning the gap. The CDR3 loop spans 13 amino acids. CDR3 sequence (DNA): TGTGCCAGCAGTTTAACAGGGACCACTGAAGCTTTCTTT. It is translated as CASSLTGTTEAFF.

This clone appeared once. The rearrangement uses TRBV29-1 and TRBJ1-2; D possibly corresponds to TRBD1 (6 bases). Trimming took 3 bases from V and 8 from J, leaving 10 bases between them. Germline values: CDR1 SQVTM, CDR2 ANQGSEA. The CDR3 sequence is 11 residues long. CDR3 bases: TGCAGCGTTGAGAACAGGGAAGGCTACACCTTC. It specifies CSVENREGYTF. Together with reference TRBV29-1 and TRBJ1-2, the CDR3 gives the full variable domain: SAVISQKPSRDICQRGTSLTIQCQVDSQVTMMFWYRQQPGQSLTLIATANQGSEATYESGFVIDKFPISRPNLTFSTLTVSNMSPEDSSIYLCSVENREGYTFGSGTRLTVV.

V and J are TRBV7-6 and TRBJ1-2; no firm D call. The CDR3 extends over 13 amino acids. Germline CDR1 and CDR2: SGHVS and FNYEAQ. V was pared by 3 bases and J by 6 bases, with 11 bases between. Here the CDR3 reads CASSFGLPHGYTF. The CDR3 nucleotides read TGTGCCAGCAGCTTTGGGCTCCCCCATGGCTACACCTTC.

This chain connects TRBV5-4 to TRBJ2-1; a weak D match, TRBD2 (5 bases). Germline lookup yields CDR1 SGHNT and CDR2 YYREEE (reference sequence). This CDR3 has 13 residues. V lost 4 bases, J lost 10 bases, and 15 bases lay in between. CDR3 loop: CASSKGSGEEQFF. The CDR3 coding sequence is TGTGCCAGCAGCAAAGGGTCCGGGGAGGAGCAGTTCTTC. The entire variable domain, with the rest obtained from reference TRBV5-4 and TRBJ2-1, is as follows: ETGVTQSPTHLIKTRGQQVTLRCSSQSGHNTVSWYQQALGQGPQFIFQYYREEENGRGNFPPRFSGLQFPNYSSELNVNALELDDSALYLCASSKGSGEEQFFGPGTRLTVL.

Written as DNA, the CDR3 is TGTGCCAGCAGCGTCACGTCGGGCACTGAAGCTTTCTTT. Translated, it gives CASSVTSGTEAFF. The chain links TRBV9 to TRBJ1-1; D remains unclear. V lost 2 bases and J lost 4, with 9 bases in between. CDR1 SGDLS and CDR2 YYNGEE come from the germline V gene. This CDR3 is built from 13 residues.

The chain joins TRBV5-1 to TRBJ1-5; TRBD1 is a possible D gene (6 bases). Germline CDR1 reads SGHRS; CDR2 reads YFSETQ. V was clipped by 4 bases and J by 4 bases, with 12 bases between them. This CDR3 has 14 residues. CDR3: CASSRSDRNQPQHF. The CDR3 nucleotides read TGCGCCAGCAGCCGTTCAGACAGGAATCAGCCCCAGCATTTT.

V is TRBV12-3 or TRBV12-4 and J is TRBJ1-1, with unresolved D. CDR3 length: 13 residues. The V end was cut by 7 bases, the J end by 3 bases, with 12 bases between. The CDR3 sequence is CASTRGTDTEAFF. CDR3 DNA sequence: TGTGCCAGCACCCGGGGTACGGACACTGAAGCTTTCTTT.

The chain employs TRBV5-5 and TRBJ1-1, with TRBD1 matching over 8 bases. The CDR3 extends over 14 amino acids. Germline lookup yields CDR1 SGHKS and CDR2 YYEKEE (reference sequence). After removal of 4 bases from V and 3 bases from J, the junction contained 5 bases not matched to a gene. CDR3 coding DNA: TGTGCCAGCAGCACCCCGACAGGGGACACTGAAGCTTTCTTT. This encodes CASSTPTGDTEAFF.

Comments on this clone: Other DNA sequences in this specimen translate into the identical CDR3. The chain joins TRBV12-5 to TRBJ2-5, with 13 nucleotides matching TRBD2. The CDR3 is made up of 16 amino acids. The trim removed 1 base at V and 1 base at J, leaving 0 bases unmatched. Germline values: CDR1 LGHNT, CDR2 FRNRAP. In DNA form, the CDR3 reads TGTGCTAGTGGTTTGGGGACTAGCGGGGGCCAAGAGACCCAGTACTTC. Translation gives CASGLGTSGGQETQYF. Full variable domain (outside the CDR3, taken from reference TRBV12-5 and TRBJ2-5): DARVTQTPRHKVTEMGQEVTMRCQPILGHNTVFWYRQTMMQGLELLAYFRNRAPLDDSGMPKDRFSAEMPDATLATLKIQPSEPRDSAVYFCASGLGTSGGQETQYFGPGTRLLVL.

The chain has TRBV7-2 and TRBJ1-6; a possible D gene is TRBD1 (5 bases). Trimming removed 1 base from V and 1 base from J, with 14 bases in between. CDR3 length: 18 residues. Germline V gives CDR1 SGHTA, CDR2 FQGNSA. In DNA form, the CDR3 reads TGTGCCAGCAGCTTAGACGTGGGACTAATTTCCTATAATTCACCCCTCCACTTT. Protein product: CASSLDVGLISYNSPLHF.

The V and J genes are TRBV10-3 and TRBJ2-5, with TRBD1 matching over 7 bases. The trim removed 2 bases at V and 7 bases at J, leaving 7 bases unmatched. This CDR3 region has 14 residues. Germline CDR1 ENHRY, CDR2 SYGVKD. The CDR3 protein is CAISEGTDRGTQYF. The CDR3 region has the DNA TGTGCCATCAGTGAGGGGACAGACCGTGGGACCCAGTACTTC.